The 9 T cell receptor beta chains given below trace back to one sample, sequenced in a study of blood T cell repertoires in COVID-19. This table comes from immunoSEQ multiplex PCR, and its TCRdb copy is limited to in-frame clones, with some not included. The sample has about 370,000 clones; more than 80% are singletons. Source material: peripheral blood. These TCRs come from a woman aged 25 to 39 with COVID-19, enrolled during active disease.

The chain combines TRBV4-3 with TRBJ2-3; the match to TRBD2 covers 9 bases. The V and J ends lost 0 bases and 4 bases, in that order; junction bases with no gene match: 5. The germline V gene encodes CDR1 LGHNA and CDR2 YSLEER. This CDR3 spans 16 amino acids. This CDR3 is CASSQDPAGGADTQYF. CDR3 DNA sequence: TGCGCCAGCAGCCAAGACCCAGCGGGAGGAGCAGATACGCAGTATTTT.

This chain joins TRBV15 and TRBJ2-6, with D unresolved. The CDR3 sequence is 14 residues long. V lost 5 bases, J lost 3 bases, and 8 bases lay in between. The V gene's germline CDR1 is LNHNV and CDR2 YYDKDF (reference sequence). The CDR3 DNA reads TGTGCCACCAGCTCTCTTCGTGGGGCCAACGTCCTGACTTTC. As protein: CATSSLRGANVLTF.

This sequence joins TRBV11-2 and TRBJ2-1; 8 nucleotides align to TRBD1. This CDR3 comprises 19 residues. Germline trimming cut 0 bases from V and 7 bases from J; bases unmatched to any gene: 17. In germline, CDR1 is SGHAT, CDR2 FQNNGV. For the CDR3, the DNA is TGTGCCAGCAGCTTAGATCTTGAAGGCTCCGGCAGGGGGCAAAATGAGCAGTTCTTC. Translating gives CASSLDLEGSGRGQNEQFF.

The chain employs TRBV19 and TRBJ2-1; maybe TRBD2 (5 bases). Germline V gene sequence: CDR1 LNHDA, CDR2 SQIVND (reference sequence). The CDR3 sequence is 15 residues long. Trimming removed 7 bases at V and 5 bases at J, with 18 bases between. CDR3 nucleotide sequence: TGTGCCAGTAAGGGAGTGGCCTCGGGGAACAATGAGCAGTTCTTC. Protein sequence: CASKGVASGNNEQFF.

V and J are TRBV30 and TRBJ1-2, with D tentatively TRBD1 (6 bases). CDR1 GTSNPN and CDR2 SVGIG come from the germline V gene (reference sequence). Trimming took 0 bases from V and 6 from J, leaving 17 bases between them. This CDR3 has 15 amino acids. The CDR3 DNA sequence: TGTGCCTGGAGTGTATCTAACAGGGTATTTGATGGCTACACCTTC. This encodes CAWSVSNRVFDGYTF.

The chain carries TRBV7-2 and TRBJ1-2; 7 bases are shared with TRBD1. The germline gives CDR1 SGHTA, CDR2 FQGNSA. J was trimmed by 3 bases and V by 2 bases; bases with no gene match: 3. The CDR3 extends over 14 amino acids. CDR3 sequence: CASSLIGQDYGYTF. CDR3 nucleotides: TGTGCCAGCAGCTTAATTGGACAGGACTATGGCTACACCTTC.

In its sample, this clone was seen once. The genes are TRBV13 and TRBJ2-6; TRBD1 matches at 7 bases. CDR3 length: 16 residues. Per the germline V gene, CDR1 is PRHDT and CDR2 is FYEKMQ (reference sequence). The junction had 9 bases not matched to a gene; V was cut back by 8 bases and J by 2 bases. The CDR3, as DNA: TGTGCCAGCGGTACCCCCCAGGGGGCTGGGGCCAACGTCCTGACTTTC. Its protein product is CASGTPQGAGANVLTF.

V is TRBV4-2 and J is TRBJ2-3, with 11 bases that match TRBD1. CDR1 and CDR2 (germline): LGHNA, YNFKEQ. CDR3 length: 16 residues. With 1 base clipped from V and 6 bases from J, the junction kept 6 bases outside the gene matches. Written as DNA, the CDR3 is TGTGCCAGCAGCCAAGTGGGGACAGGGGGAGCGGATACGCAGTATTTT. Translating it yields CASSQVGTGGADTQYF.

V usage is TRBV5-1 and J usage is TRBJ1-1; D gene uncertain. CDR1 is SGHRS and CDR2 is YFSETQ in the germline V gene. This CDR3 contains 15 residues. V gave up 1 base and J gave up 1 base, with 11 bases separating them. CDR3 protein: CASSLRGRGNTEAFF. The CDR3 nucleotides read TGCGCCAGCAGCTTGAGAGGGCGGGGGAACACTGAAGCTTTCTTT.